The T cell receptor (beta chain) under discussion was sequenced for a study of blood T cell repertoires in COVID-19 (dated by TCRdb to about 2020). With regard to the full study: Collaborator samples came from the United States, Italy and Spain and covered acute and convalescent phases of COVID-19. Deeply sampled blood TCRbeta repertoires from subjects exposed to, actively infected with, or recovered from COVID-19 were included in the dataset. Where HLA class I and class II types were available, the types were taken from metadata supplied by the sample provider, not from assay-based typing. The repertoires were made available in a free public database intended to serve as a resource for research on the immune response to SARS-CoV-2. Samples came from the ongoing ImmuneRACE study (first 160 participants) plus 1,254 subjects from 6 global collaborators. Sample metadata almost always included a de-identified subject ID, COVID-19 status, age in years and sex. The prospective study material was composed of cDNA or gDNA derived from T cells, B-cell-depleted T cells, or PBMCs. General findings and caveats noted by the study authors: How much clinical and demographic metadata was included differed by source and by participant, and the metadata was provided uncurated.

The collaborating institutions used their own protocols to collect whole blood in K2EDTA tubes. For TCRbeta analysis, collaborator samples were shipped as frozen whole blood, as isolated PBMCs, or as DNA extracted from either sample type. As regards this clone: What antigen it recognizes has not been identified. No base qualities exist here, and no much larger clone lies one base off it.

TCRbeta CDR3 regions were amplified from genomic DNA by means of the immunoSEQ Assay, a bias-controlled multiplex PCR. The study's own analysis went as follows. The number of nucleated cells in each sample was estimated by amplification of reference gene primers within the assay. To quantify the absolute abundance of each unique TCRbeta CDR3 rearrangement, sequence reads were collapsed and filtered. For each sample, productive Simpson clonality was calculated by taking the square root of Simpson's diversity index across productive rearrangements. What TCRdb holds here is the immuneACCESS table cut down to in-frame rearrangements. Part of the clones is not present; checked against another copy, under half of the missing clones reflect an unresolved V gene, and the others are unexplained. The DNA was the basis for D and trimming; V, J and clone size are from that table. Present in this sample are 140,000 or so clones, about 84% of which were seen just once. The ten largest clonotypes hold around 5% of the sample.

The CDR1 and CDR2 encoded by the germline V gene are SGHDT and YYEEEE. The CDR3, cysteine through phenylalanine, is 15 amino acids long. Only CDR3 DNA is held: 45 bases, read in frame from base 1. V loses 4 bases of germline sequence and J loses 0 bases, and the interval between the two ends is 13 bases. The sequence came from a woman aged 50 to 60 with acute or convalescent COVID-19. In this chain, TRBV5-6 is recombined with TRBJ1-1; the D segment cannot be called with confidence. Input material: peripheral blood. In nucleotides, the sequence is TGTGCCAGCAGCACCCAAGCCGCAATGAACACTGAAGCTTTCTTT. It specifies CASSTQAAMNTEAFF.